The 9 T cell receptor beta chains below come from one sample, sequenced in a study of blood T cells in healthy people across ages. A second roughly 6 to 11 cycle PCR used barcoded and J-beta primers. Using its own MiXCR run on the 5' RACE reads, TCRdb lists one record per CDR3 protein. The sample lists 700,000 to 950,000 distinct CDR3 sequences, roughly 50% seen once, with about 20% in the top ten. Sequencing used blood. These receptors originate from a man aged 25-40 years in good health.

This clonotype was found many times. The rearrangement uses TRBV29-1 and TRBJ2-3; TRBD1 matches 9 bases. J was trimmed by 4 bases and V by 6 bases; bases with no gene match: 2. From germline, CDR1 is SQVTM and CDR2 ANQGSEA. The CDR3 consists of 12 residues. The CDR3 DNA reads TGCAGCGTAAGGACAGGGGCAGATACGCAGTATTTT. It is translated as CSVRTGADTQYF.

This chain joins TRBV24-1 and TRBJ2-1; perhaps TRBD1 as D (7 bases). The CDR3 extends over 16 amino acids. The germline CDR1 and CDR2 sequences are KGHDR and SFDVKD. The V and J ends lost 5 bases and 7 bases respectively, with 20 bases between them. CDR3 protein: CATSGPPGGRGNEQFF. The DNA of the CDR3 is TGTGCCACCAGTGGACCCCCAGGGGGGAGAGGGAATGAGCAGTTCTTC.

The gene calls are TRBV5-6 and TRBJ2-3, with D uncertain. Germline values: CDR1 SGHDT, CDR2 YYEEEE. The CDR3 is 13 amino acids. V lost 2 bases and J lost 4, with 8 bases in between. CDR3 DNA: TGTGCCAGCAGCTTAGGGTTCTCAGATACGCAGTATTTT. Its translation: CASSLGFSDTQYF.

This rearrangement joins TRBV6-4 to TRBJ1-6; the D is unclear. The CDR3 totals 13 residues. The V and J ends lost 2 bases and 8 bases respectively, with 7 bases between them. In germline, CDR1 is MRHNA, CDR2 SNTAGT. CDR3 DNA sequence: TGTGCCAGCAGTGACGACGAAGATTCACCCCTCCACTTT. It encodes CASSDDEDSPLHF.

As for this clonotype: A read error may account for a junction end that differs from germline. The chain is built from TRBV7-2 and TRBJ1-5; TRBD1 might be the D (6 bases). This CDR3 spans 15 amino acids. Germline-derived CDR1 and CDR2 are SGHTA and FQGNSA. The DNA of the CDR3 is TGTGCCAGCAGCACAGGGATATATAGCAATCGGCCCCAGCATTTT. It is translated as CASSTGIYSNRPQHF.

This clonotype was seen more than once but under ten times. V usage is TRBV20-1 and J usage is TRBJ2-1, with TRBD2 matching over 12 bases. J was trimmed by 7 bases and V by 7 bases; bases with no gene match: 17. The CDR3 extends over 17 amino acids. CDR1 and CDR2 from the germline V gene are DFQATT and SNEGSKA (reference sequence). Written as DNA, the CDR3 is TGCAGTGTTGCTAGCGGGAGGGCCGCTACGATCTGGAATGAGCAGTTCTTC. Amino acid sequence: CSVASGRAATIWNEQFF.

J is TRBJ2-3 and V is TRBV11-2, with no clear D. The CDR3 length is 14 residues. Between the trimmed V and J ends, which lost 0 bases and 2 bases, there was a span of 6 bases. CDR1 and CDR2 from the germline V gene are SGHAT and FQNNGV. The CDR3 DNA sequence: TGTGCCAGCAGCTTAGACAGGATCACAGATACGCAGTATTTT. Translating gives CASSLDRITDTQYF. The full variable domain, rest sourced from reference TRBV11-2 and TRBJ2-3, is EAGVAQSPRYKIIEKRQSVAFWCNPISGHATLYWYQQILGQGPKLLIQFQNNGVVDDSQLPKDRFSAERLKGVDSTLKIQPAKLEDSAVYLCASSLDRITDTQYFGPGTRLTVL.

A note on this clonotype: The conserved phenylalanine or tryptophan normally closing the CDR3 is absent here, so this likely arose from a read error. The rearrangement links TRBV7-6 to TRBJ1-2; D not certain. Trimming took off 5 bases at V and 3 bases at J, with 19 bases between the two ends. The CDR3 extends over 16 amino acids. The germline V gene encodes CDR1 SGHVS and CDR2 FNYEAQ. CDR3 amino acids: CASSRKETGSHYGYTL. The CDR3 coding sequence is TGTGCCAGCAGCCGGAAAGAGACGGGCAGTCACTATGGCTACACCTTG.

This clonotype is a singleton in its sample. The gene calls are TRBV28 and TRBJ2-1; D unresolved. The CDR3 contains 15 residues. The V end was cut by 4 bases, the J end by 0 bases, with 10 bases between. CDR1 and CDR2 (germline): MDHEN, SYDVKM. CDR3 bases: TGTGCCAGCAGTTCATGTAAAAGCTCCTACAATGAGCAGTTCTTC. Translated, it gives CASSSCKSSYNEQFF.